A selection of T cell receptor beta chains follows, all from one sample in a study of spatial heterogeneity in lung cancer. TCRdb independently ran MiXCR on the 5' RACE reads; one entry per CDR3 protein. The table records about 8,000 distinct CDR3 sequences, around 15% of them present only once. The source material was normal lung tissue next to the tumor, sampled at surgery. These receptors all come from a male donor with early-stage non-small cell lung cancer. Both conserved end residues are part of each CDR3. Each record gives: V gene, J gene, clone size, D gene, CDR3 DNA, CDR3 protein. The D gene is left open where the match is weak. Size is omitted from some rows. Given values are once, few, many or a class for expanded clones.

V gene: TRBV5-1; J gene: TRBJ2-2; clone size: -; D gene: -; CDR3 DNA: TGCGCCAGCAGCTTCGGGGCTACGAACACCGGGGAGCTGTTTTTT; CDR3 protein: CASSFGATNTGELFF
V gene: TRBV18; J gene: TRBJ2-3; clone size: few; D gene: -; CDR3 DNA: TGTGCCAGCTCACCCGGAGGGTGGCGTAGCACAGATACGCAGTATTTT; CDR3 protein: CASSPGGWRSTDTQYF
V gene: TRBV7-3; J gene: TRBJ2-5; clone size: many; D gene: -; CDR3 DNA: TGTGCCAGCAGCTTAAGAGTCCAAGAGACCCAGTACTTC; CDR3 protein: CASSLRVQETQYF
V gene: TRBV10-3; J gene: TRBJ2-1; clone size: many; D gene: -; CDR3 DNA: TGTGCCATAAGAGCTGGAGTTGCCTACAATGAGCAGTTCTTC; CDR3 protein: CAIRAGVAYNEQFF
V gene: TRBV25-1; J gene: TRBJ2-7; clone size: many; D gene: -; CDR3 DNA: TGTGCCAGCAGTGAATCAGGGTGGGCGGAGCAGTACTTC; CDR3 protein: CASSESGWAEQYF
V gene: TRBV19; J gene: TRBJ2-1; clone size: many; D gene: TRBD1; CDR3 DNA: TGTGCCAGTAGTAGGAGACAGGGTGATGAGCAGTTCTTC; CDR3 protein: CASSRRQGDEQFF
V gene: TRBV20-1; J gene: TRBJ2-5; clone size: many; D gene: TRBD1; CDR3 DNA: TGCAGTGCTAGCCGGACAGGGGTACAAGAGACCCAGTACTTC; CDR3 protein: CSASRTGVQETQYF
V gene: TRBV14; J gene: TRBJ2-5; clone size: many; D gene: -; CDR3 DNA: TGTGCCAGCAGCCAAGTTTCGTGGGGGACACCTCTCCAAGAGACCCAGTACTTC; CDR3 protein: CASSQVSWGTPLQETQYF
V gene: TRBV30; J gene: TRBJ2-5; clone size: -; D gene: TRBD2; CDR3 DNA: TGTGCCTGGGAAACCGGGACTAGCGGGAGTCAGCCGTACTTC; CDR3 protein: CAWETGTSGSQPYF
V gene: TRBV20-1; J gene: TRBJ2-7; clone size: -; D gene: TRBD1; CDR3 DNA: TGCAGTGCTTCTAACCGGGACAGGGGGACTCGGGAGCAGTACTTC; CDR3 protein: CSASNRDRGTREQYF
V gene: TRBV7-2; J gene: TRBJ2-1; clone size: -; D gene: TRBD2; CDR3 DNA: TGTGCCAGCAGCTGGACTAGCGGGCCCTACAATGAGCAGTTCTTC; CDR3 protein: CASSWTSGPYNEQFF
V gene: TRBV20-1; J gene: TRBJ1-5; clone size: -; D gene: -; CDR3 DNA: TGCAGTGCTAGACCAGGGGGCAATCAGCCCCAGCATTTT; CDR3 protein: CSARPGGNQPQHF
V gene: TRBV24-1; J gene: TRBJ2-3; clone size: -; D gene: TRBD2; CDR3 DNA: TGTGCCACCAGTGGACTAGCGGGAGTGGAGACAGATACGCAGTATTTT; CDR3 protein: CATSGLAGVETDTQYF
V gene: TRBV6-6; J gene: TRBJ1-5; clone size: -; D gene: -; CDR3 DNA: TGTGCCAGCAGTTACACCTTAGTTAACGGACCCCAGCATTTT; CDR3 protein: CASSYTLVNGPQHF
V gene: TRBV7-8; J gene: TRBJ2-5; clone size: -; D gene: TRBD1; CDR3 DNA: TGTGCCAGCATCAAAGGGACAGAACAAGAGACCCAGTACTTC; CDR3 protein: CASIKGTEQETQYF
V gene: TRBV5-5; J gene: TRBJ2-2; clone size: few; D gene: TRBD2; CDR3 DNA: TGTGCCAGCAGCTCACTACTAGCGGGAGACACCGGGGAGCTGTTTTTT; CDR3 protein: CASSSLLAGDTGELFF
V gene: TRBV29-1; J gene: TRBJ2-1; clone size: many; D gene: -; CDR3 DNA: TGCAGCGTCACGGGAGGGGGCCTCTACAATGAGCAGTTCTTC; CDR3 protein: CSVTGGGLYNEQFF
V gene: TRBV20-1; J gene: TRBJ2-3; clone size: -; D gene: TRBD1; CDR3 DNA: TGCAGTGCTATTCGGACAGGGGGCACAGATACGCAGTATTTT; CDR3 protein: CSAIRTGGTDTQYF
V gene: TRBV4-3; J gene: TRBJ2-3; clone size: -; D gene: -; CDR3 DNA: TGCGCCAGCAGCCAAGAATGGGGGGGCCTACTCACAGATACGCAGTATTTT; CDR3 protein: CASSQEWGGLLTDTQYF
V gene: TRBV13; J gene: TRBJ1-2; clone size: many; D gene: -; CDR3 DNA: TGTGCCAGCAGCACCAGACAGAGCTATGGCTACACCTTC; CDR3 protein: CASSTRQSYGYTF
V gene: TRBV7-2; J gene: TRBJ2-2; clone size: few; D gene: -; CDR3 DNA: TGTGCCAGCAGCTCCATCCGGACGCCGACCGGGGAGCTGTTTTTT; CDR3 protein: CASSSIRTPTGELFF
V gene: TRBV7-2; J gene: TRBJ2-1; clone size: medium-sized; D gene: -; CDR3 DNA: TGTGCCAGCAGCTTAGGAGGGGGTTTCGGTGAGCAGTTCTTC; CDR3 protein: CASSLGGGFGEQFF
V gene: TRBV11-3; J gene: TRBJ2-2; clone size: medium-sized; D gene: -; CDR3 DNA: TGTGCCAGCAGAAGGAGCGATGGCACCGGGGAGCTGTTTTTT; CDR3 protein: CASRRSDGTGELFF
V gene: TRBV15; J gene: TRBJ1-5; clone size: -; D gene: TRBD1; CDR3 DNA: TGTGCCACCAGTACACAGGGGTACAATCAGCCCCAGCATTTT; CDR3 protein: CATSTQGYNQPQHF
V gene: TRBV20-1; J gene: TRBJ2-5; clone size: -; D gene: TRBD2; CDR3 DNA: TGCAGTGCTAGATCCACTAGCGGGGAATTTGGCGAGACCCAGTACTTC; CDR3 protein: CSARSTSGEFGETQYF
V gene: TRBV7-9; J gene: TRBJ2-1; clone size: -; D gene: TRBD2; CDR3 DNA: TGTGCCAGCAGCCCTCCCAGAGCGGGGAACAATGAGCAGTTCTTC; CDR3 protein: CASSPPRAGNNEQFF
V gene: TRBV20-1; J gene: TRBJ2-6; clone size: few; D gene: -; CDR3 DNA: TGCAGTGCTCCCGTCCCCCTTGCCTCTGGGGCCAACGTCCTGACTTTC; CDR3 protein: CSAPVPLASGANVLTF
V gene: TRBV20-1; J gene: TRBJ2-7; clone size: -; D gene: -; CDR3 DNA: TGCAGTGCTAACCCGGCCCGATCCTACGAGCAGTACTTC; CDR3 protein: CSANPARSYEQYF
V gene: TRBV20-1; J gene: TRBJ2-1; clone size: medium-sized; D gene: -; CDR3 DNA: TGCAGTGCCCCCATAGGGCGGGACTACAATGAGCAGTTCTTC; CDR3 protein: CSAPIGRDYNEQFF
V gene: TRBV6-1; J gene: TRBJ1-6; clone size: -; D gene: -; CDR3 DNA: TGTGCCAGCATCCCGGACTTCATCCTATCACCCCTCCACTTT; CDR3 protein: CASIPDFILSPLHF
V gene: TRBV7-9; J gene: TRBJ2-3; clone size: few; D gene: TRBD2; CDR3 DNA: TGTGCCAGCAGCTTAGCGCTTTCTAGCGGGGAGCAGTATTTT; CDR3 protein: CASSLALSSGEQYF
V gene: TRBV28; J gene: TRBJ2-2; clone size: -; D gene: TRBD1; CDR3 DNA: TGTGCCAGCAGTTCAAGGACAGGAAGCACCGGGGAGCTGTTTTTT; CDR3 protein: CASSSRTGSTGELFF
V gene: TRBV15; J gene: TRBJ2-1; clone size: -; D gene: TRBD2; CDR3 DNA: TGTGCCACCAGCAGAGATTCCGGTCCGGGGGGGCCGAATGAGCAGTTCTTC; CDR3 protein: CATSRDSGPGGPNEQFF